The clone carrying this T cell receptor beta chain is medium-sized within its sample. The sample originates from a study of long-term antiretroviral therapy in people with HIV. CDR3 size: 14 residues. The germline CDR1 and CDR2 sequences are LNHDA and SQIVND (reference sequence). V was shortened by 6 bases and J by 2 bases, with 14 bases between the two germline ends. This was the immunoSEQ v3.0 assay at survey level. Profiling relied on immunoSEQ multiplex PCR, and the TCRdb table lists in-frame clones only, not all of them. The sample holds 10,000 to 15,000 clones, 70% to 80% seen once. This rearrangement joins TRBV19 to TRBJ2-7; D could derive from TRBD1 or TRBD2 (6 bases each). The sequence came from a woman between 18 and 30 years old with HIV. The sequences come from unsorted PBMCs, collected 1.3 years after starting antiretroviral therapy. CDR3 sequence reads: CASSPGAGPYEQYF. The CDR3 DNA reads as TGTGCCAGTAGCCCGGGGGCAGGGCCCTACGAGCAGTACTTC.